This T cell receptor beta chain was sequenced in a study of CD8 T cells in ankylosing spondylitis. Study outcomes and limitations: Characteristic of ankylosing spondylitis blood, it appeared, was a TCR beta motif comprising several highly homologous variants. Prior work had noted some motif variants in reactive arthritis blood and synovial fluid.

A quantitative 5'-RACE method, one with molecular barcodes, was used to make TCR beta libraries. Via MiXCR, TCRdb re-called the 5' RACE reads, giving one row per CDR3 protein. The data hold 450,000 to 550,000 distinct CDR3 sequences, with over 4% observed a single time. The CDR3 is 15 amino acids. The V gene's germline CDR1 is LGHNA and CDR2 YSLEER. V lost 0 bases to trimming and J lost 2 bases; unmatched junction nucleotides: 4. This clonotype was picked up many times. The antigen remains undetermined. This TCR was recovered from a male donor with ankylosing spondylitis. Sequenced sample: blood, either unsorted or a sorted T cell fraction (not recorded which). The chain joins TRBV4-3 to TRBJ2-7; 7 bases are shared with TRBD2. CDR3 DNA sequence: TGCGCCAGCAGCCAAGAAGCGGGACTAACCTACGAGCAGTACTTC. Its translation is CASSQEAGLTYEQYF.